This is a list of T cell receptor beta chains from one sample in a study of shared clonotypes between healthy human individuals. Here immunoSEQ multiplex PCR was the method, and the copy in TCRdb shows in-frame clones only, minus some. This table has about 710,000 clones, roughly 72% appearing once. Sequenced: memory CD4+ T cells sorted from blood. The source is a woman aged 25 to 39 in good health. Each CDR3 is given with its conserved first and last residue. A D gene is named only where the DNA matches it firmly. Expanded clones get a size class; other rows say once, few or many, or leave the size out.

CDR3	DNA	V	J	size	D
CASSPTSGVYNEQFF	TGTGCCAGCAGCCCCACCTCGGGGGTGTACAATGAGCAGTTCTTC	TRBV9	TRBJ2-1	-	-
CASSQDMRGTNEKLFF	TGCGCCAGCAGCCAAGATATGAGGGGAACTAATGAAAAACTGTTTTTT	TRBV4-1	TRBJ1-4	-	-
CASSNLDRENQPQHF	TGTGCCAGTAGTAACCTGGACAGGGAGAATCAGCCCCAGCATTTT	TRBV19	TRBJ1-5	-	TRBD1
CASSLSSGSYNEQFF	TGCGCCAGCAGCTTAAGTTCTGGGTCCTACAATGAGCAGTTCTTC	TRBV5-1	TRBJ2-1	-	-
CASRGDRLDRSYTF	TGTGCCAGCAGGGGCGACAGGTTGGATAGGAGCTACACCTTC	TRBV27	TRBJ1-2	-	-
CASRDGLAAYEQYF	TGCGCCAGCAGGGACGGGCTAGCGGCCTACGAGCAGTACTTC	TRBV5-1	TRBJ2-7	-	TRBD2
CASIPIGGREKLFF	TGTGCCAGCATTCCCATCGGGGGACGGGAAAAACTGTTTTTT	TRBV2	TRBJ1-4	-	-
CASSVEGRGIANEKLFF	TGTGCCAGCAGCGTAGAGGGCAGGGGAATAGCTAATGAAAAACTGTTTTTT	TRBV9	TRBJ1-4	-	-
CASSFSGFRPEQFF	TGTGCCAGCAGTTTTAGCGGATTTCGCCCTGAGCAGTTCTTC	TRBV28	TRBJ2-1	-	-
CASPTSGRPLSTDTQYF	TGTGCCAGCCCAACTAGCGGGAGGCCCCTTTCCACAGATACGCAGTATTTT	TRBV28	TRBJ2-3	-	TRBD2
CASTPPVGQRTSYEQYF	TGTGCCAGCACCCCACCGGTCGGACAGCGAACCTCCTACGAGCAGTACTTC	TRBV28	TRBJ2-7	once	-
CASSPPQAGAAHEQYF	TGCGCCAGCAGCCCCCCCCAAGCGGGAGCGGCCCACGAGCAGTACTTC	TRBV5-1	TRBJ2-7	-	TRBD2
CASNSQALTYEQYF	TGTGCCAGCAACTCCCAGGCTCTCACCTACGAGCAGTACTTC	TRBV28	TRBJ2-7	once	-
CASSAGTSYEETQYF	TGTGCCAGCAGCGCCGGGACTAGTTACGAAGAGACCCAGTACTTC	TRBV7-9	TRBJ2-5	-	TRBD2
CASRAGTGSNQPQHF	TGCGCCAGCAGAGCCGGGACAGGAAGCAATCAGCCCCAGCATTTT	TRBV10-2	TRBJ1-5	-	TRBD1
CASSYSTGTGGEQFF	TGTGCCAGCAGTTACTCAACGGGGACAGGGGGTGAGCAGTTCTTC	TRBV6-6	TRBJ2-1	once	TRBD1
CASSLVGTAEQYF	TGTGCCAGCAGCTTAGTGGGGACAGCCGAGCAGTACTTC	TRBV7-4	TRBJ2-7	-	TRBD1
CVSSPGGYEQYF	TGCGTCAGCAGCCCGGGAGGCTACGAGCAGTACTTC	TRBV5-1	TRBJ2-7	-	TRBD2
CASSLAPVNYGYTF	TGCGCCAGCAGCTTGGCCCCGGTGAACTATGGCTACACCTTC	TRBV5-1	TRBJ1-2	once	-
CSVVTGLNTEAFF	TGCAGCGTTGTTACGGGGTTGAACACTGAAGCTTTCTTT	TRBV29-1	TRBJ1-1	-	-
CASSPRGQGIPYEQYF	TGTGCCAGCTCACCTCGAGGGCAGGGTATCCCCTACGAGCAGTACTTC	TRBV18	TRBJ2-7	few	-
CASSTLIGNTEAFF	TGTGCCAGCAGTACCCTGATAGGGAACACTGAAGCTTTCTTT	TRBV28	TRBJ1-1	-	-
CASSLAGGGTEAFF	TGTGCCAGCAGTTTGGCAGGGGGCGGCACTGAAGCTTTCTTT	TRBV28	TRBJ1-1	-	TRBD1
CASSSLMGGGLPDTQYF	TGTGCCAGCAGCTCCCTGATGGGGGGAGGACTGCCAGATACGCAGTATTTT	TRBV7-9	TRBJ2-3	-	-
CASSLESSGYNEQFF	TGCGCCAGCAGCTTGGAGAGTAGCGGCTACAATGAGCAGTTCTTC	TRBV5-1	TRBJ2-1	many	-
CASSLVMEDEQFF	TGTGCCAGCAGCTTGGTGATGGAAGATGAGCAGTTCTTC	TRBV5-4	TRBJ2-1	once	-
CATKRGELDEQYF	TGTGCCACCAAGCGGGGAGAGCTAGACGAGCAGTACTTC	TRBV15	TRBJ2-7	-	TRBD2
CASSQARTSQETQYF	TGTGCCAGCAGCCAAGCCCGGACTAGTCAAGAGACCCAGTACTTC	TRBV4-2	TRBJ2-5	once	TRBD2
CASSSPGLAGDTGELFF	TGTGCCAGCAGCTCGCCGGGACTAGCGGGAGACACCGGGGAGCTGTTTTTT	TRBV14	TRBJ2-2	-	TRBD2
CASSPDGHGYTF	TGCGCCAGCAGCCCGGACGGGCACGGCTACACCTTC	TRBV10-1	TRBJ1-2	-	-
CASSLVGSVSGANVLTF	TGCGCCAGCAGCTTGGTCGGGTCTGTCTCTGGGGCCAACGTCCTGACTTTC	TRBV5-1	TRBJ2-6	few	-
CASSEPGRVSSGNTIYF	TGTGCCAGCAGTGAACCCGGGAGAGTAAGCTCTGGAAACACCATATATTTT	TRBV6-1	TRBJ1-3	-	-